This T cell receptor (beta chain) was obtained from a study of identical twins. No donor was unhealthy or non-Caucasian. V was pared by 7 bases and J by 5 bases, with 9 bases between. The CDR3 length is 11 residues. Germline-derived CDR1 and CDR2 are SGHRS and YFSETQ. Carrying unique molecular identifiers, the cDNA also gained a universal primer site through template switching. TCRdb used MiXCR to reprocess the 5' RACE reads, holding one entry per CDR3 protein. The data contain about 790,000 distinct CDR3 sequences, about 18% of them singletons. These same data were also listed under a study on T cells expressing NK-cell markers. That paper notes: Sorted T-cell subsets CD3+CD56+NKG2C+, CD3+CD56+NKG2C- and CD3+CD56-NKG2C+ were TCR beta-sequenced. Most of the eight sequenced donors were classified as HCMV-seropositive, and one was classified as seronegative.

Sequencing was performed on PBMCs. This sequence was found in a woman aged 18-30 years in good health. The chain recombines TRBV5-1 with TRBJ1-1; D is perhaps TRBD1 (5 bases). This chain's CDR3 is CASGSGTEAFF. CDR3 nucleotides: TGCGCCAGCGGGTCAGGGACTGAAGCTTTCTTT.